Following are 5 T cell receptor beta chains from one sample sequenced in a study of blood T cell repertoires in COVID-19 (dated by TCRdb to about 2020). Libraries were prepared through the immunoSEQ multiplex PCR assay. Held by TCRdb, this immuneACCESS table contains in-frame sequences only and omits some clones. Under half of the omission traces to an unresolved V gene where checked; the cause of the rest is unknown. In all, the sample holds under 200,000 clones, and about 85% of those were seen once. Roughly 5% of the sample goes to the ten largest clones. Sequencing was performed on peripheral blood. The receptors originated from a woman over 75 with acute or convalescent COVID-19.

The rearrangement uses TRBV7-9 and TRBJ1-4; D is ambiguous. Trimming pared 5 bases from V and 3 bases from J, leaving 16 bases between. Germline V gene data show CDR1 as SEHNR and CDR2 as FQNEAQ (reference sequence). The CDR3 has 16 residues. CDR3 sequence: CASSPDRGSANEKLFF. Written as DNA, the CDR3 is TGTGCCAGCAGCCCCGATCGAGGGTCGGCTAATGAAAAACTGTTTTTT.

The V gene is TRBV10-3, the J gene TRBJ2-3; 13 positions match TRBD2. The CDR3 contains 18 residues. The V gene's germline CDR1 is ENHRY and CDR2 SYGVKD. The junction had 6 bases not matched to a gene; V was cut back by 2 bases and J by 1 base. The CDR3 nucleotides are TGTGCCATCAGTGAGCCCACCGGACTAGCGGGAGGCACAGATACGCAGTATTTT. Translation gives CAISEPTGLAGGTDTQYF.

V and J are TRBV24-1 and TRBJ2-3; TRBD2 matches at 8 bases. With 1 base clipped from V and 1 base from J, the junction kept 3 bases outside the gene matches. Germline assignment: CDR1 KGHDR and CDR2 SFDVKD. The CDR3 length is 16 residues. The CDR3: CATSDFGREGTDTQYF. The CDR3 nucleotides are TGTGCCACCAGTGATTTTGGGCGGGAGGGCACAGATACGCAGTATTTT.

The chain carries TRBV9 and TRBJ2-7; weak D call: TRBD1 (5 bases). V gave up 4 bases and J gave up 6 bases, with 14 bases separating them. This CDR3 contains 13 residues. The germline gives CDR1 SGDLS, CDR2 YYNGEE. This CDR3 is CASSIGPGSEQYF. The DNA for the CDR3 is TGTGCCAGCAGCATAGGGCCAGGGTCCGAGCAGTACTTC.

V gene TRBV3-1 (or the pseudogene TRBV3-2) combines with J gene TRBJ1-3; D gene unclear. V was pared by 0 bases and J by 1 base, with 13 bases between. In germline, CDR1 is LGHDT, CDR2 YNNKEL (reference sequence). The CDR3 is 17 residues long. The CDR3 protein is CASSQDQLVWSGNTIYF. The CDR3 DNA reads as TGTGCCAGCAGCCAAGATCAGTTGGTTTGGTCTGGAAACACCATATATTTT.